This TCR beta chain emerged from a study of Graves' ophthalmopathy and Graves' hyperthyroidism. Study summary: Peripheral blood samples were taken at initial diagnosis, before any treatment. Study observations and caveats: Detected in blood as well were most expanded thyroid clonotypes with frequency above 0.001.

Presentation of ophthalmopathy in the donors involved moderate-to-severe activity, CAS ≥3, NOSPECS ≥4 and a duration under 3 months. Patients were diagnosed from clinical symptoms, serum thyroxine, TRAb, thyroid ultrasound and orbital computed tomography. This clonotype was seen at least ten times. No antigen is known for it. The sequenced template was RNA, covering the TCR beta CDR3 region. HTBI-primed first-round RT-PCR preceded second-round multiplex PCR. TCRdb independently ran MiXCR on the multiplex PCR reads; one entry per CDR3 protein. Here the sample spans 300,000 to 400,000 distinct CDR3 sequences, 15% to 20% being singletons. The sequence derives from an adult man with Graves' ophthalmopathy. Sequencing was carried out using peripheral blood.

The CDR3 is CASNRQGDLTDTQYF. CDR3 nucleotide sequence: TGTGCCAGCAACCGACAGGGGGACCTCACAGATACGCAGTATTTT. This chain connects TRBV6-1 to TRBJ2-3, with 9 bases identical to TRBD1. With V trimmed by 7 bases and J by 2 bases, 7 bases remained unmatched. The CDR3 contains 15 residues. Germline lookup yields CDR1 MNHNS and CDR2 SASEGT.